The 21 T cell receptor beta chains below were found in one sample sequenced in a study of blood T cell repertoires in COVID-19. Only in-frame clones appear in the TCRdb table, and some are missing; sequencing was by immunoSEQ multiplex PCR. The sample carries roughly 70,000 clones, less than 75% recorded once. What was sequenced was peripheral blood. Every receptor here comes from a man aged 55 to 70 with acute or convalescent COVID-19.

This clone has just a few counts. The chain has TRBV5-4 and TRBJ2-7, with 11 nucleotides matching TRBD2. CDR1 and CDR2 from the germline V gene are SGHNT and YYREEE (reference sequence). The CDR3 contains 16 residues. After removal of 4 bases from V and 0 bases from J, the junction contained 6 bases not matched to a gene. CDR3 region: CASSDGTSGHSYEQYF. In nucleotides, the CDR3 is TGTGCCAGCAGCGACGGGACTAGCGGCCACTCCTACGAGCAGTACTTC. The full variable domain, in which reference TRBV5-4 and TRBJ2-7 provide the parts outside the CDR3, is ETGVTQSPTHLIKTRGQQVTLRCSSQSGHNTVSWYQQALGQGPQFIFQYYREEENGRGNFPPRFSGLQFPNYSSELNVNALELDDSALYLCASSDGTSGHSYEQYFGPGTRLTVT.

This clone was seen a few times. The CDR3 DNA sequence: TGTGCCAGCAGCGCCACCCAGGGGGCAAAACTGTTTTTT. It yields the protein CASSATQGAKLFF. The chain joins TRBV11-2 to TRBJ1-4; 8 nucleotides align to TRBD1. CDR1 and CDR2 from the germline V gene are SGHAT and FQNNGV. Trimming took 5 bases from V and 10 from J; bases not matched to a gene: 6. There are 13 residues in the CDR3. Combining the CDR3 with reference TRBV11-2 and TRBJ1-4 gives the whole variable domain EAGVAQSPRYKIIEKRQSVAFWCNPISGHATLYWYQQILGQGPKLLIQFQNNGVVDDSQLPKDRFSAERLKGVDSTLKIQPAKLEDSAVYLCASSATQGAKLFFGSGTQLSVL.

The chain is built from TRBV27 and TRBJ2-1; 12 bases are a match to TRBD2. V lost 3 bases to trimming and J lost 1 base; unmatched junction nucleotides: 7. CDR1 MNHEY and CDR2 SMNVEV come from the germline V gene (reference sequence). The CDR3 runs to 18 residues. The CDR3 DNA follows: TGTGCCAGCAGTTTCGGACTAGCGGGAAGTCTTTCCTACAATGAGCAGTTCTTC. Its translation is CASSFGLAGSLSYNEQFF.

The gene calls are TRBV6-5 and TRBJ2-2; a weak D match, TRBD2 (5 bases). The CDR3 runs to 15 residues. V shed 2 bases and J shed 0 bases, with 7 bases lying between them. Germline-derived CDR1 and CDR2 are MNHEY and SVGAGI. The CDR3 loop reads CASSYEGSNTGELFF. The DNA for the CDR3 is TGTGCCAGCAGTTACGAGGGCTCGAACACCGGGGAGCTGTTTTTT.

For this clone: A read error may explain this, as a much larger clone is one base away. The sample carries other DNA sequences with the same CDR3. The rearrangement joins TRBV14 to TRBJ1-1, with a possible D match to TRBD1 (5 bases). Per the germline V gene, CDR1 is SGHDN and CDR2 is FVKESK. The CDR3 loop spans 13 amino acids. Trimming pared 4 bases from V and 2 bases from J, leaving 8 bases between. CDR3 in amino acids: CASSLDSNTEAFF. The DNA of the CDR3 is TGTGCCAGCAGCCTCGACAGTAACACTGAAGCTTTCTTT. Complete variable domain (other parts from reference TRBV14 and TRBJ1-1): EAGVTQFPSHSVIEKGQTVTLRCDPISGHDNLYWYRRVMGKEIKFLLHFVKESKQDESGMPNNRFLAERTGGTYSTLKVQPAELEDSGVYFCASSLDSNTEAFFGQGTRLTVV.

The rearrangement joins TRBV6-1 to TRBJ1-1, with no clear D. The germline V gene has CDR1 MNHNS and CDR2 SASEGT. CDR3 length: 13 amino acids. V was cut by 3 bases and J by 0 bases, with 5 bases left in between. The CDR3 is CASSDKMNTEAFF. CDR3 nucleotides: TGTGCCAGCAGTGACAAAATGAACACTGAAGCTTTCTTT.

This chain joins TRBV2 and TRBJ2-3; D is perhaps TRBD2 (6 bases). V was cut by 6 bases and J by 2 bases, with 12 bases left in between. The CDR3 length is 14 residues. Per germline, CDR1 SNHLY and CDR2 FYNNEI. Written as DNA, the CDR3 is TGTGCCAGCAGATGGAGGGCTTACACAGATACGCAGTATTTT. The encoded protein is CASRWRAYTDTQYF.

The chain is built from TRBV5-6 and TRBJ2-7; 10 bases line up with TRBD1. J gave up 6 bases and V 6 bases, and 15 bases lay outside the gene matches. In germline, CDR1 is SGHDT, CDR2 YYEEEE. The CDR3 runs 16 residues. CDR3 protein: CASNGQGGLESREQYV. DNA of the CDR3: TGTGCCAGCAACGGACAGGGGGGGCTTGAATCGCGCGAGCAGTACGTC.

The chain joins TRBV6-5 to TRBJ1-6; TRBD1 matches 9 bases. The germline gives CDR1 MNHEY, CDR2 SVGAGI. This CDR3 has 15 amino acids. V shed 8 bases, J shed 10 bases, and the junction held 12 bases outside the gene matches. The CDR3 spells CASGQQGAPESPLHF. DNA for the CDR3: TGTGCCAGCGGTCAACAGGGGGCACCGGAGTCACCCCTCCACTTT.

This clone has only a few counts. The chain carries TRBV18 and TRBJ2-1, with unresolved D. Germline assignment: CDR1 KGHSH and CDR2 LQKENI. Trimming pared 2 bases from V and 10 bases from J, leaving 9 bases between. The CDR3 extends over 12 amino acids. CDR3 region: CASSPGAREQFF. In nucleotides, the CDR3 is TGTGCCAGCTCACCAGGAGCGAGGGAGCAGTTCTTC.

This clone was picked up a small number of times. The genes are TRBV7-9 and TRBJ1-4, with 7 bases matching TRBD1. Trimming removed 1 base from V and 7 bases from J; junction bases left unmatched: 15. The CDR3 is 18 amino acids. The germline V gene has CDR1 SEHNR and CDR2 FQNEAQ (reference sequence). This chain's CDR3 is CASSLGATGNKRIEKLFF. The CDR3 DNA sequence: TGTGCCAGCAGCTTAGGAGCGACAGGGAATAAACGGATTGAAAAACTGTTTTTT. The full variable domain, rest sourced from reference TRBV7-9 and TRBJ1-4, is DTGVSQNPRHKITKRGQNVTFRCDPISEHNRLYWYRQTLGQGPEFLTYFQNEAQLEKSRLLSDRFSAERPKGSFSTLEIQRTEQGDSAMYLCASSLGATGNKRIEKLFFGSGTQLSVL.

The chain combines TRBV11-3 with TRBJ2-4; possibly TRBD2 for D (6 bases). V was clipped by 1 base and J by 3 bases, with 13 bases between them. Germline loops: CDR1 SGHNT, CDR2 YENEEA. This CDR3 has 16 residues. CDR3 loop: CASSLGSGLVKNIQYF. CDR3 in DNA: TGTGCCAGCAGCTTAGGTTCGGGACTGGTCAAAAACATTCAGTACTTC.

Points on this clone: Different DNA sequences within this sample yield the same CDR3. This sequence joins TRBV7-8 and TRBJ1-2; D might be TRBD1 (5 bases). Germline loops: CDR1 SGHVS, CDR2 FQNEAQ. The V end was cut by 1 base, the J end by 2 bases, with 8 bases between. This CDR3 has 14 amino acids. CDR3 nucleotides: TGTGCCAGCAGCTTAGATGCAGGGAACTATGGCTACACCTTC. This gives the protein CASSLDAGNYGYTF.

As DNA, the CDR3 is TGTGCCAGCAGCAAGGAACAGGCGCAAGAGACCCAGTACTTC. Translation gives CASSKEQAQETQYF. The chain recombines TRBV6-5 with TRBJ2-5, with D possibly matching TRBD1 (5 bases). The germline V gene encodes CDR1 MNHEY and CDR2 SVGAGI. V was pared by 6 bases and J by 2 bases, with 13 bases between. This CDR3 has 14 residues.

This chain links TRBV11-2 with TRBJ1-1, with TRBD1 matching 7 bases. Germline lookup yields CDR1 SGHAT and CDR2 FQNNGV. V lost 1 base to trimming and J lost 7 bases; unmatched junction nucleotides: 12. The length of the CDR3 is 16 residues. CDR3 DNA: TGTGCCAGCAGCTTAGGGAGAAGGGGGCAATTCATTGAAGCTTTCTTT. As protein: CASSLGRRGQFIEAFF.

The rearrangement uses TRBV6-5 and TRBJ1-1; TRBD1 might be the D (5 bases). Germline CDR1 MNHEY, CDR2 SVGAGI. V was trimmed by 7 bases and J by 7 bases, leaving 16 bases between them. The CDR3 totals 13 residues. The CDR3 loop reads CASTPLDQGEAFF. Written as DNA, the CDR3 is TGTGCCAGCACCCCCTTGGACCAGGGTGAAGCTTTCTTT.

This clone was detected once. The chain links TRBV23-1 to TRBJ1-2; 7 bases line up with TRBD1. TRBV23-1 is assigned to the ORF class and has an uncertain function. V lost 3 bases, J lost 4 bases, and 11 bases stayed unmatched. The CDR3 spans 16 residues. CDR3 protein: CASSQLDRAVGYGYTF. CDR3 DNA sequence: TGCGCCAGCAGTCAGCTCGACAGGGCGGTGGGCTATGGCTACACCTTC.

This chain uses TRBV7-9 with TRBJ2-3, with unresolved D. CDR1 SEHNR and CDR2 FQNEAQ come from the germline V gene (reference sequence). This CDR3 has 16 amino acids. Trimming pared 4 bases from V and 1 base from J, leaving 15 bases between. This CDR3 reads CASSSILSSGTDTQYF. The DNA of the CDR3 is TGTGCCAGCAGCTCAATCCTTAGCTCAGGCACAGATACGCAGTATTTT.

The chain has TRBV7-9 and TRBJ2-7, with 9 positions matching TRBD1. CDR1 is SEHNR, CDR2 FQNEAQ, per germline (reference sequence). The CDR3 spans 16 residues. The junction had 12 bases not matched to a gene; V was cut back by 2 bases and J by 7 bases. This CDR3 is CASSLSTGGRRKEQYF. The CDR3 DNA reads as TGTGCCAGCAGCTTATCCACAGGGGGCCGGCGGAAAGAGCAGTACTTC.

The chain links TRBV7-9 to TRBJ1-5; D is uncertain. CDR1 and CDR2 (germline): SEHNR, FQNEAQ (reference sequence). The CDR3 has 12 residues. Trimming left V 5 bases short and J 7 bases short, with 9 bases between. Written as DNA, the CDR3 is TGTGCCAGCAGCCTCCTGTTCCAGCCCCAGCATTTT. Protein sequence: CASSLLFQPQHF. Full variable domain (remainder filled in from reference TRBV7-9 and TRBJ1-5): DTGVSQNPRHKITKRGQNVTFRCDPISEHNRLYWYRQTLGQGPEFLTYFQNEAQLEKSRLLSDRFSAERPKGSFSTLEIQRTEQGDSAMYLCASSLLFQPQHFGDGTRLSIL.

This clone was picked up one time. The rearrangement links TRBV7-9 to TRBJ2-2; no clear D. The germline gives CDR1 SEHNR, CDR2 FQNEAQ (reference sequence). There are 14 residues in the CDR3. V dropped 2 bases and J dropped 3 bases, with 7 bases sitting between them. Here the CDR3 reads CASSLWPDTGELFF. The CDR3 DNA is TGTGCCAGCAGCTTATGGCCCGACACCGGGGAGCTGTTTTTT.